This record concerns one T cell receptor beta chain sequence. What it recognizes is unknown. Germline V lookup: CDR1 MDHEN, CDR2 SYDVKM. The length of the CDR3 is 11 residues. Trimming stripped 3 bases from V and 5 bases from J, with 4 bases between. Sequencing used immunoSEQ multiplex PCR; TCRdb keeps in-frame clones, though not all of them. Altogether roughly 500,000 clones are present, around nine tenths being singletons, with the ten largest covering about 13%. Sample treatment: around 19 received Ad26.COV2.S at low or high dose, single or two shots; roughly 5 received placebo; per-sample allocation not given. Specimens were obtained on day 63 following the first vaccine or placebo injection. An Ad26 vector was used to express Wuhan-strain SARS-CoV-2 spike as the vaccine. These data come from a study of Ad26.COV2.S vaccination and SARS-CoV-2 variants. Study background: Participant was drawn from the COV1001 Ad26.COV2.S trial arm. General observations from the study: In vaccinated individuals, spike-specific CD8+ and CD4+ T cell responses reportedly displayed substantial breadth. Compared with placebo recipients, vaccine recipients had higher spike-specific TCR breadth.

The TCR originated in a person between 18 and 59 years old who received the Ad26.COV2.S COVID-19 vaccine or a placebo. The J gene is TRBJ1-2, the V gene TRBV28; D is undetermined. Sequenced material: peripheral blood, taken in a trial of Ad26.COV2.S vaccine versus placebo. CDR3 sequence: CASSFYYGYTF. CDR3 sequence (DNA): TGTGCCAGCAGTTTTTATTATGGCTACACCTTC.